Sequencing of this T cell receptor (beta chain) was carried out in a study of cytomegalovirus exposure and HLA in healthy donors. Study-wide findings and caveats: A later analysis found most CMV-associated TCR beta chains apparently HLA-restricted. Cytomegalovirus-associated TCR beta chains were listed, numbering some 180.

Turning to this clone: Its antigen is unidentified.

Both 60 Vbeta primers and 13 Jbeta primers went into the PCR. TCRdb's table, derived via immunoSEQ multiplex PCR, lists solely in-frame clones and lacks some. The sample has about 120,000 clones; 60% to 85% are singletons. The CDR3 has 15 amino acids. Per the germline V gene, CDR1 is MGHRA and CDR2 is YSYEKL. Trimming stripped 5 bases from V and 6 bases from J, with 18 bases between. The chain couples TRBV4-1 to TRBJ2-3; D possibly corresponds to TRBD2 (7 bases). The receptor was derived from a female donor in good health and CMV-seronegative. The sample was PBMCs. The CDR3 reads CASSFPPGGGDTQYF. As DNA, the CDR3 is TGCGCCAGCAGCTTCCCCCCGGGGGGCGGGGATACGCAGTATTTT.